This is a list of T cell receptor beta chains from one sample in a study of blood T cell repertoires in COVID-19. Some clones are missing from TCRdb's copy, which holds only in-frame ones; the method was immunoSEQ multiplex PCR. Found here are 90,000 to 140,000 clones, roughly 80% of them singletons; the top ten hold just over 15%. Input material: peripheral blood. All receptors come from an elderly woman with acute or convalescent COVID-19. The CDR3 runs from the conserved cysteine through the conserved F or W. A D gene is named only where the DNA matches it firmly. Clone size, where shown, is once, few, many, or a class for clones that have expanded.

v_call: TRBV5-1; d_call: NA; j_call: TRBJ2-6; clone_size: NA; cdr3_nt: TGCGCCAGCAGCCCCGGGTCCTCTGGGGCCAACGTCCTGACTTTC; cdr3_aa: CASSPGSSGANVLTF
v_call: TRBV6-2/TRBV6-3; d_call: TRBD2; j_call: TRBJ2-1; clone_size: NA; cdr3_nt: TGTGCCAGCACCCCACGGTGGACTAGCGGTTACAATGAGCAGTTCTTC; cdr3_aa: CASTPRWTSGYNEQFF
v_call: TRBV5-1; d_call: NA; j_call: TRBJ1-1; clone_size: once; cdr3_nt: TGCGCCAGCAGCTTGCTTCCAGGGGCAGGTGGGAACACTGAAGCTTTCTTT; cdr3_aa: CASSLLPGAGGNTEAFF
v_call: TRBV28; d_call: TRBD2; j_call: TRBJ2-1; clone_size: NA; cdr3_nt: TGTGCCAGCAGCCCCACGACTAGCGGGAATAACAATGAGCAGTTCTTC; cdr3_aa: CASSPTTSGNNNEQFF
v_call: TRBV7-9; d_call: NA; j_call: TRBJ2-4; clone_size: NA; cdr3_nt: TGTGCCAGCAGCCCGACATCTTCTGCTCGTACGTACTTC; cdr3_aa: CASSPTSSARTYF
v_call: TRBV7-2; d_call: TRBD1; j_call: TRBJ1-3; clone_size: once; cdr3_nt: TGTGCCAGCAGCTTTGACAGGGGAACTGGAAACACCATATATTTT; cdr3_aa: CASSFDRGTGNTIYF
v_call: TRBV7-2; d_call: NA; j_call: TRBJ2-1; clone_size: once; cdr3_nt: TGTGCCAGCAGCTTAGATGTCCTCTACTCCAATGAGCAGTTCTTC; cdr3_aa: CASSLDVLYSNEQFF
v_call: TRBV3-1/TRBV3-2; d_call: TRBD1; j_call: TRBJ1-2; clone_size: NA; cdr3_nt: TGTGCCAGCAGCCAGCAGGGGGGCGGCTACACCTTC; cdr3_aa: CASSQQGGGYTF
v_call: TRBV28; d_call: NA; j_call: TRBJ1-1; clone_size: NA; cdr3_nt: TGTGCCAGCAGTGCGGGTTTGAACACTGAAGCTTTCTTT; cdr3_aa: CASSAGLNTEAFF
v_call: TRBV5-8; d_call: NA; j_call: TRBJ1-1; clone_size: NA; cdr3_nt: TGTGCCAGCAGCTTGAAAGGGGCCGGGAACACTGAAGCTTTCTTT; cdr3_aa: CASSLKGAGNTEAFF
v_call: TRBV7-2; d_call: NA; j_call: TRBJ2-3; clone_size: NA; cdr3_nt: TGTGCCAGCAGCTTAGCGCGTGGCACAGATACGCAGTATTTT; cdr3_aa: CASSLARGTDTQYF
v_call: TRBV5-1; d_call: NA; j_call: TRBJ2-7; clone_size: NA; cdr3_nt: TGCGCCAGCAGCCTCTTGCCTGGGCCTTACGAGCAGTACTTC; cdr3_aa: CASSLLPGPYEQYF
v_call: TRBV18; d_call: TRBD2; j_call: TRBJ2-5; clone_size: few; cdr3_nt: TGTGCCAGCTCACCTGTAGGCGGGAGCACCCCAGAGACCCAGTACTTC; cdr3_aa: CASSPVGGSTPETQYF
v_call: TRBV3-1/TRBV3-2; d_call: TRBD1; j_call: TRBJ1-2; clone_size: NA; cdr3_nt: TGTGCCAGCAGCCACTCGGACAGGGACTATGGCTACACCTTC; cdr3_aa: CASSHSDRDYGYTF
v_call: TRBV3-1/TRBV3-2; d_call: NA; j_call: TRBJ2-3; clone_size: NA; cdr3_nt: TGTGCCAGCAGCCAAGGTGGCGGAGGGCAGTATTTT; cdr3_aa: CASSQGGGGQYF
v_call: TRBV27; d_call: TRBD1; j_call: TRBJ1-6; clone_size: NA; cdr3_nt: TGTGCCAGCAGCTCCGGGACAGGGTACTCACCCCTCCACTTT; cdr3_aa: CASSSGTGYSPLHF
v_call: TRBV18; d_call: TRBD2; j_call: TRBJ2-2; clone_size: NA; cdr3_nt: TGTGCCAGCTCATACGGACTAGCGGGCACCGGGGAGCTGTTTTTT; cdr3_aa: CASSYGLAGTGELFF
v_call: TRBV3-1/TRBV3-2; d_call: NA; j_call: TRBJ1-3; clone_size: NA; cdr3_nt: TGTGCCAGCAGCCAAGGGGGGCTGGTACCAAACACCATATATTTT; cdr3_aa: CASSQGGLVPNTIYF
v_call: TRBV6-5; d_call: NA; j_call: TRBJ1-2; clone_size: NA; cdr3_nt: TGTGCCAGCAGTTCCCCGACAGTAGCTAACTATGGCTACACCTTC; cdr3_aa: CASSSPTVANYGYTF
v_call: TRBV19; d_call: NA; j_call: TRBJ1-3; clone_size: NA; cdr3_nt: TGTGCCAGTAGTATAGACAGTCGAACCTCTGGAAACACCATATATTTT; cdr3_aa: CASSIDSRTSGNTIYF
v_call: TRBV6-5; d_call: TRBD1; j_call: TRBJ1-1; clone_size: NA; cdr3_nt: TGTGCCAGCAGTCTCTTGGGACAGATGAACACTGAAGCTTTCTTT; cdr3_aa: CASSLLGQMNTEAFF
v_call: TRBV7-2; d_call: NA; j_call: TRBJ2-2; clone_size: NA; cdr3_nt: TGTGCCAGCAGCTTAGGTACCCTTCAGGGGGAGCTGTTTTTT; cdr3_aa: CASSLGTLQGELFF
v_call: TRBV7-2; d_call: NA; j_call: TRBJ2-2; clone_size: once; cdr3_nt: TGTGCCAGCAGCCGCCAACTAGCATTGACCGGGGAGCTGTTTTTT; cdr3_aa: CASSRQLALTGELFF
v_call: TRBV14; d_call: NA; j_call: TRBJ2-1; clone_size: NA; cdr3_nt: TGTGCCAGCAGCCTGGTTGGCCTAGTCGAGTTCTTC; cdr3_aa: CASSLVGLVEFF
v_call: TRBV18; d_call: NA; j_call: TRBJ2-1; clone_size: NA; cdr3_nt: TGTGCCAGCTCACCAGGAGGGCCGTACGGAGAGTTCTTC; cdr3_aa: CASSPGGPYGEFF
v_call: TRBV12-3/TRBV12-4; d_call: NA; j_call: TRBJ2-5; clone_size: NA; cdr3_nt: TGTGCCAGCAGTTTTATTAGGGGAGAGACCCAGTACTTC; cdr3_aa: CASSFIRGETQYF
v_call: TRBV10-2; d_call: TRBD1; j_call: TRBJ1-1; clone_size: NA; cdr3_nt: TGCGCCAGCAGTGGACAGGGAAACACTGAAGCTTTCTTT; cdr3_aa: CASSGQGNTEAFF
v_call: TRBV5-4; d_call: NA; j_call: TRBJ2-2; clone_size: few; cdr3_nt: TGTGCCAGCAGCTTAGGGGTCCTAAAGACCGGGGAGCTGTTTTTT; cdr3_aa: CASSLGVLKTGELFF
v_call: TRBV7-2; d_call: NA; j_call: TRBJ2-2; clone_size: NA; cdr3_nt: TGTGCCAGCAGTATCCCGGGTGCTTTAGGATCCGGGGAGCTGTTTTTT; cdr3_aa: CASSIPGALGSGELFF
v_call: TRBV27; d_call: NA; j_call: TRBJ2-1; clone_size: NA; cdr3_nt: TGTGCCAGCAGTCTCGGACTCAGCTCCTACAATGAGCAGTTCTTC; cdr3_aa: CASSLGLSSYNEQFF
v_call: TRBV2; d_call: NA; j_call: TRBJ2-3; clone_size: few; cdr3_nt: TGTGCCAGCAGTGAAGATAGGGGAAGCACAGATACGCAGTATTTT; cdr3_aa: CASSEDRGSTDTQYF